The 28 T cell receptor beta chains presented below share a single source sample, sequenced in a study of T-cell reconstitution after alpha-beta-depleted transplantation in children. Using unique molecular identifiers, the investigators prepared the TCRbeta library. TCRdb independently ran MiXCR on the PCR reads; one entry per CDR3 protein. The table has 190,000 or so distinct CDR3 sequences, 14% to 15% seen once; the top ten hold about 12%. Specimen: PBMCs from the stem cell graft donor, collected from the stem cell graft. Receptor source: a human donor who donated a stem cell graft to a child with acute lymphoblastic leukemia.

The sample holds many counts of this clonotype. V usage is TRBV28 and J usage is TRBJ2-7, with a tentative D call TRBD2 (6 bases). CDR1 MDHEN and CDR2 SYDVKM come from the germline V gene. The CDR3 length is 13 residues. With 8 bases removed from V and 2 bases from J, the gap between germline ends came to 13 bases. The CDR3: CASRPSETYEQYF. Here the CDR3 DNA reads TGTGCCAGCCGTCCTAGCGAGACCTACGAGCAGTACTTC.

The J gene is TRBJ1-3, the V gene TRBV15; weak D call: TRBD1 (6 bases). V was clipped by 0 bases and J by 4 bases, with 10 bases between them. Germline CDR1 reads LNHNV; CDR2 reads YYDKDF (reference sequence). This CDR3 spans 15 amino acids. This CDR3 is CATSRDMGAGNTIYF. The CDR3 DNA is TGTGCCACCAGCAGAGATATGGGGGCAGGAAACACCATATATTTT.

The chain couples TRBV20-1 to TRBJ2-2; 9 bases are shared with TRBD2. The CDR3 is made up of 17 amino acids. The trim removed 0 bases at V and 6 bases at J, leaving 11 bases unmatched. The V gene's germline CDR1 is DFQATT and CDR2 SNEGSKA (reference sequence). The CDR3 reads CSARDARGGYLSGELFF. The CDR3 bases are TGCAGTGCTAGAGATGCGCGGGGGGGCTACCTCTCCGGGGAGCTGTTTTTT.

In its sample, this clonotype was seen many times. V gene TRBV5-1 combines with J gene TRBJ2-1; 12 bases line up with TRBD2. The CDR3 runs to 14 residues. The germline CDR1 and CDR2 sequences are SGHRS and YFSETQ. V was pared by 0 bases and J by 10 bases, with 2 bases of the junction left unmatched. The CDR3 reads CASSLAGTSGEQFF. CDR3 bases: TGCGCCAGCAGCTTGGCCGGGACTAGCGGGGAGCAGTTCTTC.

This clonotype was picked up many times. This chain joins TRBV30 and TRBJ1-2; D remains ambiguous. V was cut by 0 bases and J by 4 bases, with 6 bases left in between. The germline CDR1 and CDR2 sequences are GTSNPN and SVGIG (reference sequence). This CDR3 spans 12 amino acids. The CDR3 sequence: CAWSVMLYGYTF. For the CDR3, the DNA is TGTGCCTGGAGTGTAATGCTCTATGGCTACACCTTC.

With regard to this clonotype: Given a much more abundant clone one base away, this may be a read error. The genes are TRBV5-6 and TRBJ1-1; no firm D call. Germline V lookup: CDR1 SGHDT, CDR2 YYEEEE. This CDR3 comprises 15 residues. The CDR3 sequence is CAISPRRRDTFTAFF. The CDR3 DNA is TGTGCCATCAGCCCTCGGAGACGGGATACTTTCACAGCTTTCTTT.

Many counts were recorded for this clonotype. The chain is built from TRBV4-2 and TRBJ1-2; D is uncertain. The CDR3 sequence is 12 residues long. The V gene's germline CDR1 is LGHNA and CDR2 YNFKEQ. V was shortened by 1 base and J by 6 bases, with 6 bases between the two germline ends. DNA for the CDR3: TGTGCCAGCAGCCAAGTGGGCGATGGCTACACCTTC. It translates to CASSQVGDGYTF.

This clonotype appeared a few times. The chain combines TRBV5-1 with TRBJ1-1; tentatively, D is TRBD1 (6 bases). Germline assignment: CDR1 SGHRS and CDR2 YFSETQ. With 9 bases removed from V and 5 bases from J, the gap between germline ends came to 20 bases. This CDR3 spans 14 amino acids. CDR3 protein: CATTLSTGTTEAFF. As DNA, the CDR3 is TGCGCCACCACACTATCTACAGGGACGACTGAAGCTTTCTTT. The entire variable domain, with the rest obtained from reference TRBV5-1 and TRBJ1-1, is as follows: KAGVTQTPRYLIKTRGQQVTLSCSPISGHRSVSWYQQTPGQGLQFLFEYFSETQRNKGNFPGRFSGRQFSNSRSEMNVSTLELGDSALYLCATTLSTGTTEAFFGQGTRLTVV.

This clonotype was counted many times. This sequence joins TRBV6-5 and TRBJ1-2; 10 nucleotides align to TRBD1. J gave up 5 bases and V 4 bases, and 4 bases lay outside the gene matches. This CDR3 has 14 residues. Germline V gives CDR1 MNHEY, CDR2 SVGAGI. CDR3 sequence: CASSSTGGIYGYTF. The CDR3 DNA sequence: TGTGCCAGCAGTTCGACAGGGGGCATTTATGGCTACACCTTC.

The chain has TRBV30 and TRBJ2-7; D is perhaps TRBD1 (6 bases). This CDR3 contains 14 residues. V shed 1 base and J shed 5 bases, with 15 bases lying between them. The V gene's germline CDR1 is GTSNPN and CDR2 SVGIG (reference sequence). CDR3 nucleotides: TGTGCCTGGAGTGGGTTACACAGGGCCCACGAGCAGTACTTC. Residues: CAWSGLHRAHEQYF.

This clonotype was counted ten times or more. The chain has TRBV12-3 or TRBV12-4 and TRBJ2-1, with TRBD2 matching 8 bases. CDR3 length equals 15 residues. Trimming at V came to 2 bases and at J to 3 bases, leaving 3 bases not matched to a gene. CDR3 residues: CASSLSGGFYNEQFF. As DNA, the CDR3 is TGTGCCAGCAGTTTAAGCGGGGGATTCTACAATGAGCAGTTCTTC.

The table lists this clonotype with many counts. This rearrangement joins TRBV12-3 or TRBV12-4 to TRBJ2-3; 8 bases align to TRBD2. With V trimmed by 6 bases and J by 5 bases, 13 bases remained unmatched. This CDR3 region has 16 residues. Written as DNA, the CDR3 is TGTGCCAGCAGCCTTCTGGAAAGCGGGAGAGGAGATACGCAGTATTTT. This codes for CASSLLESGRGDTQYF.

The sample holds many counts of this clonotype. This sequence joins TRBV11-2 and TRBJ2-3; TRBD2 might be the D (5 bases). Germline-derived CDR1 and CDR2 are SGHAT and FQNNGV. The CDR3 loop spans 16 amino acids. Between the trimmed V and J ends, which lost 5 bases and 4 bases, there was a span of 19 bases. This CDR3 is CASSLWGVGSADTQYF. The CDR3 DNA reads as TGTGCCAGCAGCCTTTGGGGAGTCGGCTCGGCAGATACGCAGTATTTT.

This clonotype has ten or more counts. V and J are TRBV12-3 or TRBV12-4 and TRBJ1-1; 7 nucleotides match TRBD1. V was clipped by 6 bases and J by 0 bases; unmatched bases: 7. The length of the CDR3 is 15 residues. CDR3 DNA sequence: TGTGCCAGCAGCGGGACAGCTGTCATGAACACTGAAGCTTTCTTT. Protein sequence: CASSGTAVMNTEAFF.

The gene calls are TRBV20-1 and TRBJ2-7, with TRBD2 as a possible D gene (6 bases). CDR1 and CDR2 (germline): DFQATT, SNEGSKA (reference sequence). The CDR3 is 14 amino acids. V dropped 3 bases and J dropped 0 bases, with 12 bases sitting between them. The CDR3 DNA sequence: TGCAGTGCTAGTCCGGGACTCCTCTCCTACGAGCAGTACTTC. This gives the protein CSASPGLLSYEQYF.

This clonotype was found a few times. This rearrangement joins TRBV29-1 to TRBJ2-3; TRBD2 agrees at 12 bases. The germline CDR1 and CDR2 sequences are SQVTM and ANQGSEA. This CDR3 is 14 amino acids long. With 6 bases clipped from V and 1 base from J, the junction kept 2 bases outside the gene matches. The CDR3 is CSVGLAGRTDTQYF. The CDR3 DNA reads TGCAGCGTGGGACTAGCGGGCCGCACAGATACGCAGTATTTT.

This clonotype has a count of ten or more. This chain uses TRBV5-1 with TRBJ2-2; TRBD2 agrees at 8 bases. CDR1 is SGHRS, CDR2 YFSETQ, per germline. The CDR3 contains 16 residues. Trimming took 0 bases from V and 5 from J; bases not matched to a gene: 6. This chain's CDR3 is CASSLVVAGPTGELFF. The CDR3 DNA reads as TGCGCCAGCAGCTTGGTGGTAGCGGGACCGACCGGGGAGCTGTTTTTT.

In this sample, this clonotype turned up many times. This rearrangement joins TRBV27 to TRBJ2-1; TRBD2 aligns across 15 bases. CDR3 length: 14 residues. With V trimmed by 1 base and J by 14 bases, 3 bases remained unmatched. Germline loops: CDR1 MNHEY, CDR2 SMNVEV (reference sequence). In DNA, the CDR3 is TGTGCCAGCAGTTTATTGGGACTAGCGGGAGGTGAGTTCTTC. Its translation: CASSLLGLAGGEFF.

This clonotype was counted at least ten times. The CDR3 loop is CASSLRDLLNTGELFF. In DNA, the CDR3 is TGCGCCAGCAGCTTGAGGGACCTGCTAAACACCGGGGAGCTGTTTTTT. The V and J genes are TRBV5-1 and TRBJ2-2, with D possibly being TRBD1 or TRBD2 (5 bases each). CDR3 length: 16 residues. Between the trimmed V and J ends, which lost 1 base and 2 bases, there was a span of 12 bases. Germline CDR1 SGHRS, CDR2 YFSETQ.

At least ten counts were recorded for this clonotype. This chain uses TRBV7-9 with TRBJ2-5, with D perhaps TRBD2 (5 bases). The V gene lost 3 bases and the J gene lost 6 bases, with 11 bases spanning the gap. Germline CDR1 reads SEHNR; CDR2 reads FQNEAQ (reference sequence). The CDR3 has 13 amino acids. CDR3 nucleotide sequence: TGTGCCAGCAGCTTTATAGCGAATAAGACCCAGTACTTC. Its protein is CASSFIANKTQYF. Looking up the rest from reference TRBV7-9 and TRBJ2-5 gives the full variable domain: DTGVSQNPRHKITKRGQNVTFRCDPISEHNRLYWYRQTLGQGPEFLTYFQNEAQLEKSRLLSDRFSAERPKGSFSTLEIQRTEQGDSAMYLCASSFIANKTQYFGPGTRLLVL.

This clonotype showed up many times. This chain connects TRBV29-1 to TRBJ2-1; D is unclear. Trimming cost V 7 bases and J 8 bases, with 12 bases left between them. The CDR3 length is 11 residues. Germline CDR1 is SQVTM and CDR2 is ANQGSEA. DNA for the CDR3: TGCAGCGCCTACCTTTACCATGAGCAGTTCTTC. It yields the protein CSAYLYHEQFF.

This clonotype was counted at least ten times. The chain has TRBV29-1 and TRBJ2-5; no firm D call. The germline CDR1 and CDR2 sequences are SQVTM and ANQGSEA. CDR3 size: 11 residues. Deletions cut 4 bases from V and 5 bases from J, with 8 bases between. The CDR3 is CSVVGSETQYF. CDR3 coding DNA: TGCAGCGTTGTAGGGTCGGAGACCCAGTACTTC.

CDR3 sequence: CASSSIQGKRVRYEQYF. In DNA form, the CDR3 reads TGTGCCAGCAGTTCGATCCAGGGTAAAAGGGTCCGCTACGAGCAGTACTTC. This chain links TRBV6-2 or TRBV6-3 with TRBJ2-7; a weak D match, TRBD1 (5 bases). Germline V CDR1 and CDR2: MNHEY, SVGEGT. Trimming took off 4 bases at V and 3 bases at J, with 22 bases between the two ends. CDR3 length equals 17 residues.

This clonotype was counted ten times or more. The chain has TRBV5-6 and TRBJ2-3; D is perhaps TRBD1 or TRBD2 (5 bases each). The CDR3 runs to 15 residues. V dropped 2 bases and J dropped 0 bases, with 10 bases sitting between them. Germline-derived CDR1 and CDR2 are SGHDT and YYEEEE. CDR3 in DNA: TGTGCCAGCAGCTTCTCCGGGGCTAGCACAGATACGCAGTATTTT. Its translation: CASSFSGASTDTQYF. The full variable domain, completed using reference TRBV5-6 and TRBJ2-3, is DAGVTQSPTHLIKTRGQQVTLRCSPKSGHDTVSWYQQALGQGPQFIFQYYEEEERQRGNFPDRFSGHQFPNYSSELNVNALLLGDSALYLCASSFSGASTDTQYFGPGTRLTVL.

This clonotype has at least ten counts. The chain combines TRBV6-1 with TRBJ1-4; D possibly corresponds to TRBD1 (6 bases). The CDR3 spans 14 residues. From germline, CDR1 is MNHNS and CDR2 SASEGT. Trimming pared 6 bases from V and 12 bases from J, leaving 20 bases between. The CDR3 loop reads CASRVTGFNGELFF. CDR3 DNA sequence: TGTGCCAGCAGAGTGACAGGTTTTAATGGGGAACTGTTTTTT.

This clonotype was seen many times. The rearrangement joins TRBV5-6 to TRBJ2-2; 8 bases are a match to TRBD1. Germline CDR1 and CDR2: SGHDT and YYEEEE. The junction had 6 bases not matched to a gene; V was cut back by 3 bases and J by 5 bases. The CDR3 consists of 15 residues. The DNA for the CDR3 is TGTGCCAGCAGCTGGGACAGGAGGGTGACCGGGGAGCTGTTTTTT. It translates to CASSWDRRVTGELFF.

This clonotype was seen only a few times. This chain links TRBV12-3 or TRBV12-4 with TRBJ1-1, with a possible D match to TRBD1 (6 bases). The V end lost 5 bases, the J end lost 3 bases, and 16 bases lay between the germline ends. The CDR3 runs to 15 residues. In nucleotides, the CDR3 is TGTGCCAGCAGTCCCTCTCGAGGGGGTGACACTGAAGCTTTCTTT. This gives the protein CASSPSRGGDTEAFF.

This clonotype was recorded many times. V gene TRBV6-5 combines with J gene TRBJ1-4, with D uncertain. Trimming took off 5 bases at V and 7 bases at J, with 17 bases between the two ends. This CDR3 contains 15 residues. Germline V lookup: CDR1 MNHEY, CDR2 SVGAGI. The CDR3, as DNA: TGTGCCAGCAGTCCTCGAGTCGGTCGGGGTGAAAAACTGTTTTTT. Translated, it gives CASSPRVGRGEKLFF.